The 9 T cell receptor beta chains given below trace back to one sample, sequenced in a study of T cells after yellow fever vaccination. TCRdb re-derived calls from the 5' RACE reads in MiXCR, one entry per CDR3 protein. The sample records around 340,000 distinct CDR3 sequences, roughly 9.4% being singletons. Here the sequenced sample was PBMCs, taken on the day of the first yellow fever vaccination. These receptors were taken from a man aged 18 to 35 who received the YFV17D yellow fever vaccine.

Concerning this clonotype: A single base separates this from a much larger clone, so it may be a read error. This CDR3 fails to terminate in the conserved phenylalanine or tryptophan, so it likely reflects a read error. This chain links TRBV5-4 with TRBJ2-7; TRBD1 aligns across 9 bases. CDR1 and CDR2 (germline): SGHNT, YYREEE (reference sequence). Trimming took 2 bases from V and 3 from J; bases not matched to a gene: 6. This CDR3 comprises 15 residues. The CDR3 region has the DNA TGTGCCAGCAGCTTTGGGGACAGGGTTTTCTACGAGCAGTACTCC. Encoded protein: CASSFGDRVFYEQYS.

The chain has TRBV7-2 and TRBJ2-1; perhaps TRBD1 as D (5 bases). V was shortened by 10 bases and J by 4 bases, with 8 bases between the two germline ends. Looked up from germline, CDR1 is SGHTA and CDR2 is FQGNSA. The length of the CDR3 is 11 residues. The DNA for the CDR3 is TGTGCCACCGACAGATACAATGAGCAGTTCTTC. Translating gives CATDRYNEQFF.

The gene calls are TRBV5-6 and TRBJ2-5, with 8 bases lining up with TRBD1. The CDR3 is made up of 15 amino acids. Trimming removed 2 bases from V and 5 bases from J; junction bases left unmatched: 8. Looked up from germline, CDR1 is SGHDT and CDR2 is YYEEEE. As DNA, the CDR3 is TGTGCCAGCAGCTTAGCCCAGGGGGCGCAGGAGACCCAGTACTTC. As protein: CASSLAQGAQETQYF.

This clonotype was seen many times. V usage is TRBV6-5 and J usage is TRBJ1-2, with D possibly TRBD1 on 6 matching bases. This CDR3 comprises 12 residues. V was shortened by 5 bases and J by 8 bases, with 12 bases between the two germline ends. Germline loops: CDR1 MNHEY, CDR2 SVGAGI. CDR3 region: CASSRTGWGYTF. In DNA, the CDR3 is TGTGCCAGCAGTCGTACAGGGTGGGGCTACACCTTC.

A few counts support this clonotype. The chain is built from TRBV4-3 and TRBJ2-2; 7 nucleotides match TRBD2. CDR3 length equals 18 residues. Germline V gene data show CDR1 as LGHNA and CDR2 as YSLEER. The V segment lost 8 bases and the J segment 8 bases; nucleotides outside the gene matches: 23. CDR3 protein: CASHGTWSSGEHSGELFF. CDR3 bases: TGCGCCAGCCACGGGACGTGGTCGAGCGGGGAACATTCTGGGGAGCTGTTTTTT.

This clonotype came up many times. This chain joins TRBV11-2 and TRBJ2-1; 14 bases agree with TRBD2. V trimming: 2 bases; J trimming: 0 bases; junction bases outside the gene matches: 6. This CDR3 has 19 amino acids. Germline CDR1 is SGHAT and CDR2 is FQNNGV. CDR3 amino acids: CASSLPGLAGGHSYNEQFF. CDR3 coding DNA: TGTGCCAGCAGCTTACCCGGACTAGCGGGGGGACACTCCTACAATGAGCAGTTCTTC.

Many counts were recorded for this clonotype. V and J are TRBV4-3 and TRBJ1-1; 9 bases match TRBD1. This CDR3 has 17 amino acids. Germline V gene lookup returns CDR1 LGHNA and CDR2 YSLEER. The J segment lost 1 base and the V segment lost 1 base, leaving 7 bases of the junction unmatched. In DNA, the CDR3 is TGCGCCAGCAGCCAAGTGGGGACAGGGCGGAGGAACACTGAAGCTTTCTTT. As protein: CASSQVGTGRRNTEAFF.

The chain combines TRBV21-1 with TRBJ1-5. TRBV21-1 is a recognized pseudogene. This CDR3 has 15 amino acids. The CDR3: CASRGVLHTDQPQHF. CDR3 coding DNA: TGTGCCAGCAGGGGGGTGTTGCACACCGATCAGCCCCAGCATTTT.

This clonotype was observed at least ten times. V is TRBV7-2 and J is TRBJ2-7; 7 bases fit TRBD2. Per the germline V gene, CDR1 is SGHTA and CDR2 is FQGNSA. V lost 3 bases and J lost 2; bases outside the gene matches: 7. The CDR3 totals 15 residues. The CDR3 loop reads CASSFPSAGAYEQYF. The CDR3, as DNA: TGTGCCAGCAGCTTCCCGAGTGCGGGAGCCTACGAGCAGTACTTC.